The clone carrying this T cell receptor beta chain was counted a few times. Antigen specificity is unknown. TCRdb re-called the 5' RACE reads with MiXCR, one entry per CDR3 protein. The sample has 90,000 to 150,000 distinct CDR3 sequences; about 7.2% are singletons. This specimen comes from a study of T cells after yellow fever vaccination. Study outcomes and limitations: Subsequent booster samples again held most clones from primary vaccination (around 96% CD4, 88% CD8). Abundant clonotypes (contaminants from the bulk population) could be present in FACS-sorted repertoires.

From germline, CDR1 is DFQATT and CDR2 SNEGSKA (reference sequence). The CDR3 length is 13 residues. The germline V and J ends were trimmed by 5 bases and 7 bases, with 17 bases remaining between them. The sequencing used CD4+ T cells sorted from PBMCs, collected about 49 days after the first yellow fever vaccination. The rearrangement links TRBV20-1 to TRBJ1-2; D might be TRBD1 (5 bases). This TCR was recovered from a man between 18 and 29 years old who received the YFV17D yellow fever vaccine. The CDR3 nucleotides read TGCAGTGCTTCGGAGGGGTTTGCCATTGGCTACACCTTC. Its translation: CSASEGFAIGYTF.